This TCR beta chain was observed in a study of early T cells in non-severe SARS-CoV-2 infection. Study as a whole: Unsorted whole blood bulk RNA was sequenced, with unpaired chains. General observations from the study: Anti-spike CD8 responses were favored by VDJdb matching, which missed private and CD4 specificities.

This CDR3 region has 13 residues. Germline CDR1 is DFQATT and CDR2 is SNEGSKA (reference sequence). Individual cDNA molecules carried attached unique molecular identifiers. TCRdb called the 5' RACE reads again in MiXCR, with one record for every CDR3 protein. The data hold some 57,000 distinct CDR3 sequences, with 5.6% observed a single time. Concerning this clonotype itself: Its antigen is currently unknown. One base away lies a much larger clone, so this may be a sequencing read error.

The sample consisted of whole blood. This chain links TRBV20-1 with TRBJ2-5, with D tentatively TRBD2 (5 bases). This clonotype was sampled from an adult who was a healthcare worker with PCR-confirmed SARS-CoV-2 infection or an uninfected control (not recorded which). The CDR3 is CRASPFHGETQYF. The CDR3 nucleotides are TGCAGAGCTAGCCCCTTCCATGGGGAGACCCAGTACTTC.